This section outlines one TCR beta chain sequence together with its context. The target antigen is unknown. The method was immunoSEQ multiplex PCR; TCRdb's version includes in-frame clones alone and lacks a portion of them. The sample yields 150,000 to 200,000 clones, approximately 88% seen once. This sample was included in a study of cytomegalovirus exposure and HLA in healthy donors. Study-level background: In a later analysis, the roughly 120 validation repertoires were reported to have used the same platform as the 600 to 800 first-cohort repertoires.

The V gene's germline CDR1 is SGHTA and CDR2 FQGTGA. The CDR3 covers 15 residues. The V and J ends lost 5 bases and 1 base respectively, with 14 bases between them. Study-level findings and limits: The finding came from a later analysis; first-cohort TCR clusters tended to co-occur in the 130 or so validation repertoires. TCR beta chains numbering under 200 were designated cytomegalovirus-associated.

The sequencing sample was made of PBMCs. This TCR derives from a man aged 25-45 years in good health and CMV-seropositive. The V gene is TRBV7-3, the J gene TRBJ1-1; a weak D match, TRBD1 (6 bases). The CDR3 loop is CASSPSGHQNTEAFF. The CDR3 nucleotides read TGTGCCAGCAGCCCATCGGGACATCAGAACACTGAAGCTTTCTTT.